The clone carrying this T cell receptor (beta chain) was seen more than once but under ten times. Antigen: not known. The PBMCs had their origin in 10 ml of fresh peripheral blood. Regions amplified from RNA transcripts were the TCR beta CDR3 regions. RT-PCR in the first round (using the HTBI primer set) targeted the TCR CDR3. TCRdb used MiXCR to reprocess the multiplex PCR reads, holding one entry per CDR3 protein. The table lists around 290,000 distinct CDR3 sequences, roughly 15% of them singletons. Germline V gene sequence: CDR1 SGDLS, CDR2 YYNGEE. The CDR3 length is 15 residues. V lost 1 base and J 5 bases, leaving 15 bases between the germline ends. The sample originates from a study of T cells in Graves' hyperthyroidism and ophthalmopathy. Study results and limitations: Ophthalmopathy was model-predicted a median roughly 6.3 months pre-onset.

J is TRBJ2-5 and V is TRBV9; TRBD1 might be the D (6 bases). The origin of this receptor is a woman aged 25 to 39 with Graves' hyperthyroidism that later progressed to Graves' ophthalmopathy. The sequenced sample consisted of blood. The DNA for the CDR3 is TGTGCCAGCAGCGTATGTCAATCCCAGGGGGAGACCCAGTACTTC. Translated: CASSVCQSQGETQYF.